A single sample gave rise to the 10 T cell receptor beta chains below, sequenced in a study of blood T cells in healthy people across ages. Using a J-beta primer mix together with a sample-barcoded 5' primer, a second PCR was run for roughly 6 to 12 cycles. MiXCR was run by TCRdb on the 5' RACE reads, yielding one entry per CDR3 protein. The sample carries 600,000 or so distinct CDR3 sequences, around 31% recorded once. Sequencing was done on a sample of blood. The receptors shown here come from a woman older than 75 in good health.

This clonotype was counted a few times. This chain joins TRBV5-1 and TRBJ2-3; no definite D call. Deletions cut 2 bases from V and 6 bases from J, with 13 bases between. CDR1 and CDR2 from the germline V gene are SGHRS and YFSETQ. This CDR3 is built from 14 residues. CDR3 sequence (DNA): TGCGCCAGCAGCTTAGACCCTCGCGATGATACGCAGTATTTT. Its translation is CASSLDPRDDTQYF.

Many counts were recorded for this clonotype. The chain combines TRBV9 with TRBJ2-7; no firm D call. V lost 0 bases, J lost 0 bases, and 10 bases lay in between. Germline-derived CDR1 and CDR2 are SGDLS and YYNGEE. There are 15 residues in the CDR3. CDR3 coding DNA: TGTGCCAGCAGCGTAGGGCTGGAAGCCTCCTACGAGCAGTACTTC. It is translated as CASSVGLEASYEQYF.

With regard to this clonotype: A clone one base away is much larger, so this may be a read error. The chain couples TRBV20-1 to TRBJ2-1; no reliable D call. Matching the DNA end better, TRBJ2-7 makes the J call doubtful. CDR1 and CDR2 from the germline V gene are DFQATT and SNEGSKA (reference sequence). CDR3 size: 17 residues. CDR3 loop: CSAIFGFLLSSYNEQYF. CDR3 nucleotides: TGCAGTGCTATTTTCGGCTTCCTCCTTAGCTCCTACAATGAGCAGTACTTC.

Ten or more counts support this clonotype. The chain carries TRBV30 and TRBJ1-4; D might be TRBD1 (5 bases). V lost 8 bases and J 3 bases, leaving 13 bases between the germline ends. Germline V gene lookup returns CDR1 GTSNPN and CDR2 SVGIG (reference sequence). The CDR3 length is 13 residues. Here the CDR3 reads CAGRDGSNEKLFF. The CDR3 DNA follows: TGTGCCGGACGGGACGGATCTAATGAAAAACTGTTTTTT.

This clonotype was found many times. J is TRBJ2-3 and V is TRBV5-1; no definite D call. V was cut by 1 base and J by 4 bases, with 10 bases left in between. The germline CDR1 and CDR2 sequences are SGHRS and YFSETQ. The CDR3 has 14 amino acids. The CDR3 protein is CASSLNGLPDTQYF. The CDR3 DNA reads TGCGCCAGCAGCTTGAACGGGCTCCCAGATACGCAGTATTTT.

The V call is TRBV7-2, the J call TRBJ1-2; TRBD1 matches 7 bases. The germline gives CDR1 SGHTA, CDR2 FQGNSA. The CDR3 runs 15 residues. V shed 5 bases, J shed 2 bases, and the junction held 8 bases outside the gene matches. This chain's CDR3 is CASSPTTGHNYGYTF. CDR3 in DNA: TGTGCCAGCAGCCCGACGACAGGGCACAACTATGGCTACACCTTC.

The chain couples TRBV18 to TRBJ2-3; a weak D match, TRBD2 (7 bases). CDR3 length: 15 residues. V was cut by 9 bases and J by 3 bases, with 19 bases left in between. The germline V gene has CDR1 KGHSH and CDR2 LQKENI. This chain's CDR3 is CASTTRGAGTDTQYF. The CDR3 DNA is TGTGCCAGTACAACTCGGGGGGCAGGAACAGATACGCAGTATTTT.

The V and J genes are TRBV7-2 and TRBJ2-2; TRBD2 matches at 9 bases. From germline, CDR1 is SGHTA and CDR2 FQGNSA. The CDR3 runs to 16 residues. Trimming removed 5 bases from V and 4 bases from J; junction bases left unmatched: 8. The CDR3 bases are TGTGCCAGCAGCCCATCGGGACTAGCCGCCACCGGGGAGCTGTTTTTT. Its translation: CASSPSGLAATGELFF.

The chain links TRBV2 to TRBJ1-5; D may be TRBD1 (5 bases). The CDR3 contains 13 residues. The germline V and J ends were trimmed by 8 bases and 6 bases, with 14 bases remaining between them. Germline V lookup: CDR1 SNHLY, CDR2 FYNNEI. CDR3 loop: CASQGTISQPQHF. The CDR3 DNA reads TGTGCCAGCCAGGGCACGATATCTCAGCCCCAGCATTTT.

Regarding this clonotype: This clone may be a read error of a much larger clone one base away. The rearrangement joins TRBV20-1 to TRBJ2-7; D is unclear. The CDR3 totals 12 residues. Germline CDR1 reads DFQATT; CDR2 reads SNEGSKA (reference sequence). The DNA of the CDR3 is TGCAGTGCTCAAAGAGGCCAATACGTGCAGTACTTC. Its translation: CSAQRGQYVQYF.